Below are 20 T cell receptor beta chains sequenced from a single sample in a study of blood T cell repertoires in COVID-19. Profiled with immunoSEQ multiplex PCR; TCRdb holds only in-frame clones, not every one. The data show 97,000 or so clones, 70% to 90% seen once. Material for sequencing was peripheral blood. These receptors all stem from a man between 35 and 55 years old with active or convalescent COVID-19.

The V and J genes are TRBV7-2 and TRBJ1-6; TRBD1 agrees at 7 bases. In germline, CDR1 is SGHTA, CDR2 FQGNSA. The CDR3 spans 13 residues. V was clipped by 8 bases and J by 5 bases; unmatched bases: 3. CDR3 residues: CASRGQDNSPLHF. The CDR3 nucleotides are TGTGCCAGCCGAGGACAGGATAATTCACCCCTCCACTTT.

This clone is a singleton in its sample. The V and J genes are TRBV3-1 (or the pseudogene TRBV3-2) and TRBJ1-5; TRBD1 is a possible D gene (5 bases). The CDR3 extends over 13 amino acids. V was shortened by 2 bases and J by 7 bases, with 9 bases between the two germline ends. Germline CDR1 and CDR2: LGHDT and YNNKEL (reference sequence). The CDR3 DNA reads as TGTGCCAGCAGCCAACTGGGGGGGCAGCCCCAGCATTTT. This sequence encodes CASSQLGGQPQHF.

V and J are TRBV11-2 and TRBJ2-5; 7 nucleotides line up with TRBD2. The CDR3 sequence is 13 residues long. Germline CDR1 is SGHAT and CDR2 is FQNNGV. V shed 1 base, J shed 4 bases, and the junction held 0 bases outside the gene matches. CDR3 coding DNA: TGTGCCAGCAGCTTAGCGGGAGGAGAGACCCAGTACTTC. Its protein product is CASSLAGGETQYF. Supplemented by reference TRBV11-2 and TRBJ2-5, the full variable domain reads EAGVAQSPRYKIIEKRQSVAFWCNPISGHATLYWYQQILGQGPKLLIQFQNNGVVDDSQLPKDRFSAERLKGVDSTLKIQPAKLEDSAVYLCASSLAGGETQYFGPGTRLLVL.

The chain uses TRBV19 and TRBJ1-5, with 7 bases fitting TRBD1. Losses at the gene ends were 5 bases for V and 2 bases for J; bases not matched to a gene: 3. CDR3 size: 14 residues. Germline V gene data show CDR1 as LNHDA and CDR2 as SQIVND (reference sequence). CDR3 loop: CASSDRVGNQPQHF. DNA of the CDR3: TGTGCCAGTAGTGACAGGGTTGGCAATCAGCCCCAGCATTTT.

The rearrangement links TRBV6-1 to TRBJ2-5; D not certain. This CDR3 is 13 amino acids long. In germline, CDR1 is MNHNS, CDR2 SASEGT. Trimming left V 2 bases short and J 5 bases short, with 9 bases between. CDR3 in DNA: TGTGCCAGCAGTGAATATGCCGGGGAGACCCAGTACTTC. Amino acids: CASSEYAGETQYF.

The chain employs TRBV6-5 and TRBJ1-2; 7 nucleotides line up with TRBD1. The J segment lost 1 base and the V segment lost 7 bases, leaving 9 bases of the junction unmatched. The CDR3 length is 15 residues. The germline gives CDR1 MNHEY, CDR2 SVGAGI. For the CDR3, the DNA is TGTGCCAGCACCCAGTTAGGGGGCGGTAACTATGGCTACACCTTC. As protein: CASTQLGGGNYGYTF.

This clone turned up a few times. The rearrangement uses TRBV6-6 and TRBJ1-1, with 7 nucleotides matching TRBD1. Unmatched junction bases numbered 8, after V lost 6 bases and J lost 1 base. From germline, CDR1 is MNHNY and CDR2 SVGAGI (reference sequence). This CDR3 has 15 amino acids. In DNA, the CDR3 is TGTGCCAGCAGGCCGCCGGGACAGTGGAACACTGAAGCTTTCTTT. The encoded protein is CASRPPGQWNTEAFF.

The chain recombines TRBV9 with TRBJ2-6; 12 bases fit TRBD1. The trim removed 3 bases at V and 2 bases at J, leaving 6 bases unmatched. CDR1 and CDR2 from the germline V gene are SGDLS and YYNGEE. This CDR3 is 18 amino acids long. The CDR3 DNA reads as TGTGCCAGCAGCGCGAGCGGGACAGGGGGCGCTGGGGCCAACGTCCTGACTTTC. It specifies CASSASGTGGAGANVLTF.

As regards this clone: At one end the junction does not follow the germline gene, possibly because of a read error. This sequence joins TRBV7-7 and TRBJ2-3; 8 bases agree with TRBD1. The CDR3 is made up of 16 amino acids. From germline, CDR1 is SSHAT and CDR2 FNYEAQ (reference sequence). The chain's CDR3 is CASSRGPDRVTDTQYF. CDR3 DNA: TGTGCTAGCAGCAGGGGACCGGACAGGGTCACAGATACGCAGTATTTT. Using reference TRBV7-7 and TRBJ2-3 for the parts outside the CDR3, the full variable domain is GAGVSQSPRYKVTKRGQDVTLRCDPISSHATLYWYQQALGQGPEFLTYFNYEAQPDKSGLPSDRFSAERPEGSISTLTIQRTEQRDSAMYRCASSRGPDRVTDTQYFGPGTRLTVL.

The V and J genes are TRBV5-4 and TRBJ2-6, with a possible D match to TRBD2 (6 bases). Germline V gives CDR1 SGHNT, CDR2 YYREEE (reference sequence). Trimming cost V 6 bases and J 1 base, with 17 bases left between them. The CDR3 length is 17 residues. This CDR3 reads CASTPVAATSGANVLTF. DNA of the CDR3: TGTGCCAGCACCCCCGTAGCGGCCACTTCTGGGGCCAACGTCCTGACTTTC.

The chain uses TRBV6-5 and TRBJ1-5; 9 positions match TRBD1. Germline assignment: CDR1 MNHEY and CDR2 SVGAGI. V was clipped by 8 bases and J by 6 bases; unmatched bases: 5. The CDR3 contains 13 residues. CDR3 amino acids: CASRTGASQPQHF. In DNA form, the CDR3 reads TGTGCCAGCCGGACAGGGGCTAGTCAGCCCCAGCATTTT.

This chain connects TRBV4-3 to TRBJ1-1; perhaps TRBD1 as D (6 bases). The CDR3 extends over 13 amino acids. V was trimmed by 3 bases and J by 5 bases, leaving 10 bases between them. The germline V gene encodes CDR1 LGHNA and CDR2 YSLEER. The CDR3 coding sequence is TGCGCCAGCAGCCAGGGAAGGGGGACTGAAGCTTTCTTT. Translating gives CASSQGRGTEAFF.

The rearrangement links TRBV7-3 to TRBJ2-5; the match to TRBD2 covers 7 bases. In germline, CDR1 is SGHTA, CDR2 FQGTGA. CDR3 length equals 16 residues. With V trimmed by 2 bases and J by 5 bases, 11 bases remained unmatched. The CDR3 protein is CASSLLGGGLLETQYF. CDR3 coding DNA: TGTGCCAGCAGCTTACTTGGCGGGGGATTGTTGGAGACCCAGTACTTC.

With respect to this clone: The same CDR3 arises from other DNA sequences in this sample as well. V and J are TRBV6-5 and TRBJ2-7; D is possibly TRBD2 (5 bases). Germline CDR1 reads MNHEY; CDR2 reads SVGAGI. The CDR3 covers 13 residues. Between the trimmed V and J ends, which lost 5 bases and 4 bases, there was a span of 12 bases. The CDR3 DNA is TGTGCCAGCAGTCCCCCCGAGGGTTACGAGCAGTACTTC. Its translation: CASSPPEGYEQYF.

The rearrangement uses TRBV27 and TRBJ1-4; D remains ambiguous. CDR1 and CDR2 from the germline V gene are MNHEY and SMNVEV (reference sequence). The ends were cut back, 8 bases at V and 4 bases at J, with 17 bases in the middle. The CDR3 is 15 residues long. CDR3 nucleotides: TGTGCCAGCCGCCGTTCCCCACAAATTAATGAAAAACTGTTTTTT. Its protein product is CASRRSPQINEKLFF.

The V gene is TRBV28, the J gene TRBJ1-6; 10 bases map to TRBD1. CDR1 and CDR2 from the germline V gene are MDHEN and SYDVKM. The V and J ends lost 9 bases and 0 bases, in that order; junction bases with no gene match: 5. The CDR3 runs to 16 residues. Here the CDR3 reads CASGTGASSYNSPLHF. CDR3 sequence (DNA): TGTGCCAGTGGGACAGGGGCTAGCTCCTATAATTCACCCCTCCACTTT.

V usage is TRBV5-6 and J usage is TRBJ2-2; 7 bases line up with TRBD1. From germline, CDR1 is SGHDT and CDR2 YYEEEE. The CDR3 is made up of 15 amino acids. The J segment lost 6 bases and the V segment lost 4 bases, leaving 9 bases of the junction unmatched. The CDR3: CASSEGQPPAGELFF. The CDR3 DNA follows: TGTGCCAGCAGCGAGGGACAGCCACCGGCCGGGGAGCTGTTTTTT. Supplemented by reference TRBV5-6 and TRBJ2-2, the full variable domain reads DAGVTQSPTHLIKTRGQQVTLRCSPKSGHDTVSWYQQALGQGPQFIFQYYEEEERQRGNFPDRFSGHQFPNYSSELNVNALLLGDSALYLCASSEGQPPAGELFFGEGSRLTVL.

This clone was observed once. The chain employs TRBV19 and TRBJ1-5, with D tentatively TRBD1 (5 bases). The CDR3 totals 15 residues. Germline V gene data show CDR1 as LNHDA and CDR2 as SQIVND (reference sequence). V lost 7 bases, J lost 6 bases, and 19 bases lay in between. CDR3 DNA: TGTGCCAGTACAATATCGGGGGGGTTGGCTCAGCCCCAGCATTTT. Translation: CASTISGGLAQPQHF.

V usage is TRBV19 and J usage is TRBJ2-7; tentative D call: TRBD1 (5 bases). This CDR3 contains 14 residues. Germline loops: CDR1 LNHDA, CDR2 SQIVND (reference sequence). V was trimmed by 1 base and J by 2 bases, leaving 9 bases between them. The CDR3 loop reads CASSIGQHPYEQYF. The DNA for the CDR3 is TGTGCCAGTAGTATAGGACAGCACCCCTACGAGCAGTACTTC.

DNA of the CDR3: TGTGCCAGTAGTATACCACGTGACAGGTTTATAAATGAAAAACTGTTTTTT. Translation gives CASSIPRDRFINEKLFF. The rearrangement uses TRBV19 and TRBJ1-4; tentative D call: TRBD1 (6 bases). Trimming stripped 2 bases from V and 5 bases from J, with 18 bases between. Germline CDR1 and CDR2: LNHDA and SQIVND (reference sequence). The CDR3 loop spans 17 amino acids.